This T cell receptor (beta chain) comes out of a study of cytomegalovirus exposure and HLA in healthy donors. Study details: Counted in an early data release were about 85 million unique TCRs from HLA-typed donors. Study-level points and caveats: A later analysis linked a missense variant in DCLRE1C to the trimming of TCR beta V and J genes. With further analysis later on, most CMV-associated TCR beta chains appeared HLA-restricted. The study assumed roughly uniform donor sequencing depth for presence/absence analyses.

The primer mix had 60 Vbeta and 13 Jbeta primers. TCRdb keeps only in-frame clones here, not all; method: immunoSEQ multiplex PCR. This sample contains about 100,000 clones. From germline, CDR1 is SGDLS and CDR2 YYNGEE. The CDR3 is 15 residues long. With V trimmed by 1 base and J by 7 bases, 6 bases remained unmatched. A word on this clone: Its target is not known.

The chain couples TRBV9 to TRBJ2-2; 8 positions match TRBD2. This TCR came from a man aged 45 to 65 in good health and CMV-seronegative. Sequencing was carried out using PBMCs. The CDR3 DNA reads TGTGCCAGCAGCGTACGGGAGGGCCCGGACGGGGAGCTGTTTTTT. Translated, it gives CASSVREGPDGELFF.